This record concerns one T cell receptor (beta chain) sequence. What it binds is not known. V was trimmed by 2 bases and J by 6 bases, leaving 10 bases between them. CDR1 and CDR2 from the germline V gene are SNHLY and FYNNEI. The CDR3 is made up of 14 amino acids. The sample belongs to a study of shared clonotypes between healthy human individuals. General study results and limits: Researchers sampled blood only, noting tissue repertoires likely differ.

Assay execution took place at the deep level. Replicate PCRs run on sorted subsets employed about 220 ng DNA, roughly 30,000 T cell genomes. As originally analysed: Filtering differed since immunoSEQ provided only junctions, with no quality scores. TCRdb's table, derived via immunoSEQ multiplex PCR, lists solely in-frame clones and lacks some. V, J and clone size are those of that table, while D and trimming were read from the DNA. The data contain approximately 980,000 clones, around three quarters of them singletons. The source material was memory CD4+ T cells sorted from blood. Indicated subset: CD45RA-negative fraction. The clonotype comes from a man aged 18 to 35 in good health. The chain employs TRBV2 and TRBJ2-2; no reliable D call. The CDR3 spells CASSEKDGAGELFF. The CDR3 nucleotides are TGTGCCAGCAGTGAAAAGGATGGAGCCGGGGAGCTGTTTTTT.